The rows below give T cell receptor beta chains drawn from one sample of a study of blood T cell repertoires in COVID-19. Clones were sequenced by immunoSEQ multiplex PCR, and TCRdb holds only the in-frame ones, with some missing. The profile shows fewer than 400,000 clones, more than 85% of them singletons. Sequencing was carried out using PBMCs or T cells enriched from blood (not recorded which). These receptors all come from a woman aged 25 to 45 who had been exposed to COVID-19. CDR3s include the opening cysteine and the closing phenylalanine or tryptophan. The D gene is left open where the match is weak. A clone size is listed for some rows: how often the clone was seen (once, few, many), or a class if it is expanded.

>.|.|TRBV19|TRBJ1-1
TGTGCCAGTAGTTTCACAGGGTTAATCGACACTGAAGCTTTCTTT
CASSFTGLIDTEAFF
>.|.|TRBV27|TRBJ2-3
TGTGCCAGCAGCCCCCGGTGGTGGGATACGCAGTATTTT
CASSPRWWDTQYF
>few|.|TRBV12-3/TRBV12-4|TRBJ1-1
TGTGCCAGCAGTCCCCGAGTGAACACTGAAGCTTTCTTT
CASSPRVNTEAFF
>.|.|TRBV10-3|TRBJ1-1
TGTGCCATCAGTGAACCAGACACTGAAGCTTTCTTT
CAISEPDTEAFF
>.|.|TRBV20-1|TRBJ1-1
TGCAGTGCTAGAGATCGCGCCGTCATTTTCTTT
CSARDRAVIFF
>.|.|TRBV13|TRBJ2-2
TGTGCCAGCAGCTTACTAACCGGGGAGAGGTTTTTT
CASSLLTGERFF
>.|.|TRBV24-1|TRBJ1-5
TGTGCCACCAGTACAGGACATAGCAATCAGCCCCAGCATTTT
CATSTGHSNQPQHF
>.|.|TRBV7-2|TRBJ2-6
TGTGCCAGCAGCTTAATGGCTGCTGGGGCCAACGTCCTGACTTTC
CASSLMAAGANVLTF
>.|.|TRBV6-4|TRBJ1-2
TGTGCCAGCAGTGACGTCAGAGGGAGTCAGGGGTACTATGGCTACACCTTC
CASSDVRGSQGYYGYTF
>.|.|TRBV6-5|TRBJ1-1
TGTGCCAGCAGTTACTCGCGGGGGGTTATGAACACTGAAGCTTTCTTT
CASSYSRGVMNTEAFF